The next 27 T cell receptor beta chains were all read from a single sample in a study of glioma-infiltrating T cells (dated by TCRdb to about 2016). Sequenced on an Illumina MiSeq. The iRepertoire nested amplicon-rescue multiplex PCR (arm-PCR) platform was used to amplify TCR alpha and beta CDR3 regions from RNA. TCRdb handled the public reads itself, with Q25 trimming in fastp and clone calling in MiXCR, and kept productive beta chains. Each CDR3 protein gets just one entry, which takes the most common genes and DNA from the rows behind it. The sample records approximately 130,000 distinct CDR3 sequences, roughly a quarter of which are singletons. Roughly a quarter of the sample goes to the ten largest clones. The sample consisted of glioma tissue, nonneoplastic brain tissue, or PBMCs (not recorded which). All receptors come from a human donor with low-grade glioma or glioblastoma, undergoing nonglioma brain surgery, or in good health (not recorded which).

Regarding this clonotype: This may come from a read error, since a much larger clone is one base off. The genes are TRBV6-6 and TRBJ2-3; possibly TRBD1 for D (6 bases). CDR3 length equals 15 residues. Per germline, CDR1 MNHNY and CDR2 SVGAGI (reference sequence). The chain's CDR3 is CASGYSRGSTDTQYF. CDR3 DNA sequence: TGTGCCAGCGGTTACTCGAGGGGGAGCACAGATACGCAGTATTTT.

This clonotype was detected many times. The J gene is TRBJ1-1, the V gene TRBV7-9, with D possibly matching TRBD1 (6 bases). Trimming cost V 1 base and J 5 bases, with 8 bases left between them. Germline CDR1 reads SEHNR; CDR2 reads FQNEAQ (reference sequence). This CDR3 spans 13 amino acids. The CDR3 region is CASSLDRVTEAFF. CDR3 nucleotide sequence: TGTGCCAGCAGCTTAGACAGGGTTACTGAAGCTTTCTTT.

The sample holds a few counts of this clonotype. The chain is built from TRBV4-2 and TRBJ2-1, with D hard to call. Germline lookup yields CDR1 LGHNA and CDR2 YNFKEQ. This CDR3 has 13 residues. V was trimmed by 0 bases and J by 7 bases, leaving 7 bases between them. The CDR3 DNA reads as TGTGCCAGCAGCCAAGACGGTAGGAATGAGCAGTTCTTC. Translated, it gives CASSQDGRNEQFF.

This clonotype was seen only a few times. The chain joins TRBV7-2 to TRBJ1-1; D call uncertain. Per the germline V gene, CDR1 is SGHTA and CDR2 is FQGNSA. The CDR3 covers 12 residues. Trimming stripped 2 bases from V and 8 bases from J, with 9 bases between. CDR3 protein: CASSLTQGEAFF. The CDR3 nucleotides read TGTGCCAGCAGCTTAACCCAAGGAGAAGCTTTCTTT.

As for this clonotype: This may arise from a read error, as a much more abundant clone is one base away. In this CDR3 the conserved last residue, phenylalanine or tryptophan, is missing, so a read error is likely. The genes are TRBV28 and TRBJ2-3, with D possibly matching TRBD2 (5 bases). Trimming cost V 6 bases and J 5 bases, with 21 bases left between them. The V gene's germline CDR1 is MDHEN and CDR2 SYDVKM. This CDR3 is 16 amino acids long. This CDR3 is CASRPGGSGKGDTQYL. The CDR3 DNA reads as TGTGCCAGCAGGCCGGGCGGTTCGGGGAAGGGAGATACGCAGTATTTG.

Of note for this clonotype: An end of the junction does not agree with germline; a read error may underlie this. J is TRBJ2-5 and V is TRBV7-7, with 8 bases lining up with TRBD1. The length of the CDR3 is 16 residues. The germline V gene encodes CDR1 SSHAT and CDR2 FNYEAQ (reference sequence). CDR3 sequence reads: CASSSRGRGYQETQYF. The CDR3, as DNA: TGTGCTAGCAGCTCCAGGGGGCGAGGGTACCAAGAGACCCAGTACTTC.

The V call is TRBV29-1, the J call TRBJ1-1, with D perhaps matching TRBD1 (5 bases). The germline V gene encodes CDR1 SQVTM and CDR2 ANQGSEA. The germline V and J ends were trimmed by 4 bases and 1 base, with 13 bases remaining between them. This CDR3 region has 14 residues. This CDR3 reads CSVAQGPRNTEAFF. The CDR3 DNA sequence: TGCAGCGTTGCCCAGGGACCGCGGAACACTGAAGCTTTCTTT.

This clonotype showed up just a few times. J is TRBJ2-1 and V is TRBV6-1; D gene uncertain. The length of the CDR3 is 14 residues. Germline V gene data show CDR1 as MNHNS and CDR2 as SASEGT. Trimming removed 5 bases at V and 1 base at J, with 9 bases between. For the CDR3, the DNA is TGTGCCAGCAGTTCTCGCTGGTCCTACAATGAGCAGTTCTTC. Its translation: CASSSRWSYNEQFF.

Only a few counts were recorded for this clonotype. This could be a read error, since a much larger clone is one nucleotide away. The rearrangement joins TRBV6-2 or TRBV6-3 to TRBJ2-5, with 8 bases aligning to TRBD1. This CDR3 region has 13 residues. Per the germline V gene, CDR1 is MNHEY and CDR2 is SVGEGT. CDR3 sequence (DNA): TGTGCCAGCAGGCAGGGGGCGAGAGAGAACCAGTACTTC. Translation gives CASRQGARENQYF.

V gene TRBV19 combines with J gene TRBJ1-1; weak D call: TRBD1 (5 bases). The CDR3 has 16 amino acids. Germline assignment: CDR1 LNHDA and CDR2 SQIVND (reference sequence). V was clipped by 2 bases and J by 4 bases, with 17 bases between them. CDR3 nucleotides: TGTGCCAGTAGTATACCGACGGGGGTGGGTGGCACTGAAGCTTTCTTT. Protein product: CASSIPTGVGGTEAFF.

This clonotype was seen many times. The CDR3 DNA reads TGTGCCAGCTTCAGAGAAGGGGGCAGCCAGCCCCAGCATTTT. It encodes CASFREGGSQPQHF. The rearrangement links TRBV28 to TRBJ1-5, with 7 bases aligning to TRBD1. Trimming took 8 bases from V and 7 from J; bases not matched to a gene: 11. This CDR3 contains 14 residues. Germline CDR1 reads MDHEN; CDR2 reads SYDVKM.

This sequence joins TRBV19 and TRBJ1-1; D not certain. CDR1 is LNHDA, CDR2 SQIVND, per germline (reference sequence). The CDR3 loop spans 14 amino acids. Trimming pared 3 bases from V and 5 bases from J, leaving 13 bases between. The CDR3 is CASSIAGIRTEAFF. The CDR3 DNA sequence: TGTGCCAGTAGTATCGCAGGAATTCGGACTGAAGCTTTCTTT.

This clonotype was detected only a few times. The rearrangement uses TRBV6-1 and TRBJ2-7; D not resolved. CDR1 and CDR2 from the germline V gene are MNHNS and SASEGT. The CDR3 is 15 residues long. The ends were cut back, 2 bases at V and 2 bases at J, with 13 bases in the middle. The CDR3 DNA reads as TGTGCCAGCAGTGAACTGCCCTTAGGTCCCTACGAGCAGTACGTC. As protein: CASSELPLGPYEQYV.

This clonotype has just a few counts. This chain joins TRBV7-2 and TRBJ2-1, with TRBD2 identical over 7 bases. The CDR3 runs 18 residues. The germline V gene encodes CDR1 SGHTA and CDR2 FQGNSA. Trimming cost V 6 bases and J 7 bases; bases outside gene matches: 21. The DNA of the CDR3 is TGTGCCAGCAGTTCCCCCGGGTCTCGGGGACCGCGGGGGAATGAGCAGTTCTTC. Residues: CASSSPGSRGPRGNEQFF.

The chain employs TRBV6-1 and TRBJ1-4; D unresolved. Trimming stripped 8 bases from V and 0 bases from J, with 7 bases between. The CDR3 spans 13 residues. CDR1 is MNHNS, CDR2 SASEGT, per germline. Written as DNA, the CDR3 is TGTGCCAGCTTTGGAGCAACTAATGAAAAACTGTTTTTT. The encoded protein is CASFGATNEKLFF.

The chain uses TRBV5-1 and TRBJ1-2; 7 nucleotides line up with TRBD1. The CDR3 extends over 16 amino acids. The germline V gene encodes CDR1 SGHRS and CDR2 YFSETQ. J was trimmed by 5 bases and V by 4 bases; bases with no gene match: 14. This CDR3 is CASSQGDSSEGYGYTF. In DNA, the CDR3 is TGCGCCAGCAGCCAAGGGGACAGCTCTGAGGGTTATGGCTACACCTTC.

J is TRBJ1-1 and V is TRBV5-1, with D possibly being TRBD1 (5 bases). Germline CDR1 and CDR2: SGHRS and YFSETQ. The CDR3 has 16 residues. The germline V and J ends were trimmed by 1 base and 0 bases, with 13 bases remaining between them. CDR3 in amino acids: CASSLRGNRLNTEAFF. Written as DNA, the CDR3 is TGCGCCAGCAGCTTGAGGGGCAACCGTCTGAACACTGAAGCTTTCTTT. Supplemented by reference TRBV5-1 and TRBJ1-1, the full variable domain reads KAGVTQTPRYLIKTRGQQVTLSCSPISGHRSVSWYQQTPGQGLQFLFEYFSETQRNKGNFPGRFSGRQFSNSRSEMNVSTLELGDSALYLCASSLRGNRLNTEAFFGQGTRLTVV.

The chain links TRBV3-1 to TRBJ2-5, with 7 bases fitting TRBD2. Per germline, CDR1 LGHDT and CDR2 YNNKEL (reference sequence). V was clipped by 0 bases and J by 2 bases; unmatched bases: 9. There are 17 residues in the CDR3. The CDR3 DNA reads TGTGCCAGCAGCCAAGATTTCGGCCTAGCGGATCAAGAGACCCAGTACTTC. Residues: CASSQDFGLADQETQYF.

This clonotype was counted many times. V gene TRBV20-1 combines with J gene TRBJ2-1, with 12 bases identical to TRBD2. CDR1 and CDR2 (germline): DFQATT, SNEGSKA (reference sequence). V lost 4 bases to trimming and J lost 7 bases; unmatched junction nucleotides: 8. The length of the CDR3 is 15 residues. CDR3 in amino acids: CSANSLAGGRNEQFF. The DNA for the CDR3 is TGCAGTGCTAACTCCCTAGCGGGGGGGAGGAATGAGCAGTTCTTC.

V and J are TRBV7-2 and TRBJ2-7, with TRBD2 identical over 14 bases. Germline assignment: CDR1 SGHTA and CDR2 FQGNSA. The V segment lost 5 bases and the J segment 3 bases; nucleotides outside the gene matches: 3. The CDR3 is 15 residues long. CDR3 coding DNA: TGTGCCAGCAGCGTGGGACTAGCGGGGGTCTACGAGCAGTACGTC. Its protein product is CASSVGLAGVYEQYV.

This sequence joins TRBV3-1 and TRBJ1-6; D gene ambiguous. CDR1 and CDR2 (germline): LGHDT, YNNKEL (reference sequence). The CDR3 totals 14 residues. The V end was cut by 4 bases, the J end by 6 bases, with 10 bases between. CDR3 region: CASSRAAGNSPLHF. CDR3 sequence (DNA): TGTGCCAGCAGCCGGGCCGCGGGTAATTCACCCCTCCACTTT.

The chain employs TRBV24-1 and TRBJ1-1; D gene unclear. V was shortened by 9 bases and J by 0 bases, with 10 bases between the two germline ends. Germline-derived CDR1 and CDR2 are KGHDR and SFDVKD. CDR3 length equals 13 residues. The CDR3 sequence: CATRSKVNTEAFF. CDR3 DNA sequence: TGTGCCACCCGATCTAAGGTGAACACTGAAGCTTTCTTT.

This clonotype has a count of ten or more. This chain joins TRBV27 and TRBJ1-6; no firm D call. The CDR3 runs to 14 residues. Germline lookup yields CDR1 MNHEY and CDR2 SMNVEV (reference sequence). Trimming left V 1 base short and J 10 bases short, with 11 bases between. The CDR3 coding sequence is TGTGCCAGCAGTTTATTGGGTTATGTCTCACCCCTCCACTTT. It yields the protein CASSLLGYVSPLHF.

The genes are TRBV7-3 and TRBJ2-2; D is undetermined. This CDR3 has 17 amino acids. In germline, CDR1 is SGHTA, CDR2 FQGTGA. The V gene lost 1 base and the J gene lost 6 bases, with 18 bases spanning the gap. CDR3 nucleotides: TGTGCCAGCAGCTTAAAGGTCAGCCCGCCCGACGCCGGGGAGCTGTTTTTT. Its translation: CASSLKVSPPDAGELFF.

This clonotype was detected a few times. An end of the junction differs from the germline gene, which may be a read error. CDR3 bases: TGCAGTGCTAGAGATCGTAGTTCTACGGATGGCTACGCCTTC. Protein product: CSARDRSSTDGYAF. The genes are TRBV20-1 and TRBJ1-2, with D unclear. This CDR3 region has 14 residues. Germline V CDR1 and CDR2: DFQATT, SNEGSKA (reference sequence).

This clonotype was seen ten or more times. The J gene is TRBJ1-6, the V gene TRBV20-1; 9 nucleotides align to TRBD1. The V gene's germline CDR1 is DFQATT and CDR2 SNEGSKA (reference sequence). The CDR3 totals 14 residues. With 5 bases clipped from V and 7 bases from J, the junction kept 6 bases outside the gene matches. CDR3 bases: TGCAGTGCTTTCCGGGACAGGGTCAATTCACCCCTCCACTTT. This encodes CSAFRDRVNSPLHF.

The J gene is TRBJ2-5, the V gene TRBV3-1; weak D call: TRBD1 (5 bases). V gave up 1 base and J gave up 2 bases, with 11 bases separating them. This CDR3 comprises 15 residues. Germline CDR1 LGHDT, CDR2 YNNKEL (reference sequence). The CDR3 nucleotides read TGTGCCAGCAGCCAAGCAGGGCGGCCGCAAGAGACCCAGTACTTC. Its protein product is CASSQAGRPQETQYF.